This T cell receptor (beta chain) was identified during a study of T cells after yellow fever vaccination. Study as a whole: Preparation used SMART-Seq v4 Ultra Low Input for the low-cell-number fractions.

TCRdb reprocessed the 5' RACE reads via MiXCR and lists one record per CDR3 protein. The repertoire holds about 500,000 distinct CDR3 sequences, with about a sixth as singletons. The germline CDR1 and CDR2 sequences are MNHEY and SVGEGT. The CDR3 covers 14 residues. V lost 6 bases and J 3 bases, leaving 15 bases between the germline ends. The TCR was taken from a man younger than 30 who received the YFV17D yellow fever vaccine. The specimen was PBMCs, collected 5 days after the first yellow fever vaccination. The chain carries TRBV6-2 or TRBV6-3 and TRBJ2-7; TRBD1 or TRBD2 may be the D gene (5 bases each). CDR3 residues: CASRGTGDLYEQYF. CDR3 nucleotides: TGTGCCAGCAGGGGAACCGGGGACCTCTACGAGCAGTACTTC.